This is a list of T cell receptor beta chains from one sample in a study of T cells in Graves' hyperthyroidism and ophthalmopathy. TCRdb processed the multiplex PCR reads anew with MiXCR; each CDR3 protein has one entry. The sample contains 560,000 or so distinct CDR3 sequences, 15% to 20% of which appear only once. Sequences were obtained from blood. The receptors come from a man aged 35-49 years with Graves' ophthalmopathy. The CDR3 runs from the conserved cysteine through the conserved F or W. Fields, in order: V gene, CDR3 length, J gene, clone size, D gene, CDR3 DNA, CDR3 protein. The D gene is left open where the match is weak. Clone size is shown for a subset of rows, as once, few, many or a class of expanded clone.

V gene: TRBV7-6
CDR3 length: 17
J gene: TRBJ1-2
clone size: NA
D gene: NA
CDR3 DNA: TGTGCCAGCAGCTTAGCATCTCAAAGAAGCTCTGACTATGGCTACACCTTC
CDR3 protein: CASSLASQRSSDYGYTF

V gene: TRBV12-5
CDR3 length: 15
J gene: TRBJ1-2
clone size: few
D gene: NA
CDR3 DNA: TGTGCTAGTGGCCCCGGGACCCGATCCCTCTATGGCTACACCTTC
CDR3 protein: CASGPGTRSLYGYTF

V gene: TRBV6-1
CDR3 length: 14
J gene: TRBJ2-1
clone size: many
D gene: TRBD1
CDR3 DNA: TGTGCCAGCAAGGTTGAGACAGGGGTCAATGAGCAGTTCTTC
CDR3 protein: CASKVETGVNEQFF

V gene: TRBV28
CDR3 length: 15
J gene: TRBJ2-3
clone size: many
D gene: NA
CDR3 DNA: TGTGCCAGCAGTTTAGACAATGTCGACACAGATACGCAGTATTTT
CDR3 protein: CASSLDNVDTDTQYF

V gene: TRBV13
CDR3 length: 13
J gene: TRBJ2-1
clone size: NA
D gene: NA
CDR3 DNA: TGTGCCAGTAGTAATTCGGAATACAATGAGCAGTTCTTC
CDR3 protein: CASSNSEYNEQFF

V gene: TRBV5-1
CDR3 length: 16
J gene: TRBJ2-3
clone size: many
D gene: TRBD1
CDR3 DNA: TGCGCCAGCAGCGCGTCGACAGGGGCTTTCCCAGATACGCAGTATTTT
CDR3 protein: CASSASTGAFPDTQYF

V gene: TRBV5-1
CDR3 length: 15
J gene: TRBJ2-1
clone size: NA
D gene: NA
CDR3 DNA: TGCGCCAGCAGCTTGGGGGGGGACTCCTACAATGAGCAGTTCTTC
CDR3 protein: CASSLGGDSYNEQFF

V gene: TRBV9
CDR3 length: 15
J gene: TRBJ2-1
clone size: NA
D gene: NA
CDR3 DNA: TGTGCCAGCAGCGTGGGGGCCGCCTCCTACAATGAGCAGTTCTTC
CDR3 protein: CASSVGAASYNEQFF

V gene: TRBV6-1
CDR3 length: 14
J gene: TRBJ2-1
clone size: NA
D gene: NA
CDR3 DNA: TGTGCCAGCAGTGAAGCGCGCATCTACAATGAGCAGTTCTTC
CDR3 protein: CASSEARIYNEQFF

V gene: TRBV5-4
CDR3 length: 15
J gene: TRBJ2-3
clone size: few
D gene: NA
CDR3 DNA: TGTGCCAGCAGCTCGAGGAGGACAGCCACAGATACGCAGTATTTT
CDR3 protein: CASSSRRTATDTQYF

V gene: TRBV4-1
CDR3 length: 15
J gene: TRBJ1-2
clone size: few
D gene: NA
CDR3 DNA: TGCGCCAGCAGCCTCACTACAGGGCACAGCTATGGCTACACCTTC
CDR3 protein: CASSLTTGHSYGYTF

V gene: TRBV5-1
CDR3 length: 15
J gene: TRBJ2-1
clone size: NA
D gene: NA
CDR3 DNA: TGCGCCAGCAGCTTGGGGACCTTTTACTACAATGAGCAGTTCTTC
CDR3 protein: CASSLGTFYYNEQFF

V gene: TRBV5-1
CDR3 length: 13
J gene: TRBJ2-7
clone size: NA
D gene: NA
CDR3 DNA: TGCGCCAGCGAAACAGGGTCTGGGGACGAGCAGTACTTC
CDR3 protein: CASETGSGDEQYF

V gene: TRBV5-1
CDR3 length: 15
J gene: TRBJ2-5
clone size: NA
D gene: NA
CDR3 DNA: TGCGCCAGCAGCTTTAGGCAGGGAAGGGAGGAGACCCAGTACTTC
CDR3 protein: CASSFRQGREETQYF

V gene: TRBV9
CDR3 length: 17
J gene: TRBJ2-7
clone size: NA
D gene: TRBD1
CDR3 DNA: TGTGCCAGCAGCGACTCTACCGGGACAGGGGACGCCTACGAGCAGTACTTC
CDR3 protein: CASSDSTGTGDAYEQYF

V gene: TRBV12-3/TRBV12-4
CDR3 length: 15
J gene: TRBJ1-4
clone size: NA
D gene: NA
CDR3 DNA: TGTGCCAGCAGTCCCCCCAGGAGTCAGGGAGTTTCACTGTTTTTT
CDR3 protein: CASSPPRSQGVSLFF

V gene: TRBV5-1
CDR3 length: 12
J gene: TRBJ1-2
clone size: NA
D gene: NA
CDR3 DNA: TGCGCCAGCAGCTTCACAGGGAGCGGCTACACCTTC
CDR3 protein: CASSFTGSGYTF

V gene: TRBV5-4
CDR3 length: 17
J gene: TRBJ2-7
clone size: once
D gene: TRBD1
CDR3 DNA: TGTGCCAGCAGCTACCGGGACAGGGCAAGGAGCTCCTACGAGCAGTACTTC
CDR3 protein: CASSYRDRARSSYEQYF

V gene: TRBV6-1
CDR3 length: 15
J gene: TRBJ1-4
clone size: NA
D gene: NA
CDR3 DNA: TGTGCCAGCAGCCCAGGGATCGGGGGTTCAGAAAAACTGTTTTTT
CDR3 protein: CASSPGIGGSEKLFF

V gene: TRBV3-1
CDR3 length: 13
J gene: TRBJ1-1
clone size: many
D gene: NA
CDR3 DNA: TGTGCCAGCAGCCAAGATGGGCGGGGCCAGGCTTTCTTT
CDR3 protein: CASSQDGRGQAFF

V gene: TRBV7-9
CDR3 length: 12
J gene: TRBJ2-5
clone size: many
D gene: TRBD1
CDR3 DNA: TGTGCCAGCAGCGACAGGGGGGAGACCCAGTACTTC
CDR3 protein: CASSDRGETQYF

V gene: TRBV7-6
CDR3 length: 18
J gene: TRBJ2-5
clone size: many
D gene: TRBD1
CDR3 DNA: TGTGCCAGCAGCGAGGTGGGACAGGGGTCCCTAATCCAAGAGACCCAGTACTTC
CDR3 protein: CASSEVGQGSLIQETQYF